This T cell receptor (beta chain) is from a study of identical twins. General observations from the study: Conclusions came from cross-sectional statistical analysis, not from following the same donors.

The table lists this clonotype with a few counts. Its antigen remains unidentified. Each CDR3 protein is one row after TCRdb ran MiXCR on the 5' RACE reads. This repertoire shows just over 450,000 distinct CDR3 sequences, about 14% found once; its top ten account for roughly 0.5%. Trimming cost V 5 bases and J 3 bases, with 14 bases left between them. Per the germline V gene, CDR1 is SGHTA and CDR2 is FQGNSA. The CDR3 spans 14 residues. These sequences were also reported in another study, on yellow fever vaccine responses in identical twins.

The sample consisted of CD4+ T cells sorted from blood. The chain links TRBV7-2 to TRBJ2-7; D is ambiguous. The TCR comes from a woman aged 18 to 35 in good health. CDR3 bases: TGTGCCAGCAGCCGAAGCCCGAGCCACTACGAGCAGTACTTC. Its protein is CASSRSPSHYEQYF.